The sample holds a few counts of the clone carrying this TCR beta chain. Its specificity is unknown. This sample is part of a study of post-analysis software for immune sequencing data. Study background: Disease courses included relapsing-remitting, secondary progressive and progressive-relapsing multiple sclerosis.

Unique-molecular-identifier-tagged TCR beta cDNA libraries were used. The T cell input of roughly 0.9 to 11 million gave around 450,000 cDNA molecules. MiXCR was run by TCRdb on the PCR reads, yielding one entry per CDR3 protein. The profile shows about 620,000 distinct CDR3 sequences, roughly 45% of them singletons. Findings and caveats of the study: The five TRBV segments detected at higher frequency in patients than in controls included TRBV5-6, TRBV5-1 and TRBV20-1. Those samples that were prepared in the same batch co-clustered strongly by F measure. Significantly decreased normalized Chao1 diversity was recorded for multiple sclerosis patients relative to controls.

V was clipped by 10 bases and J by 6 bases, with 22 bases between them. CDR3 length equals 15 residues. The sequencing input was blood. This sequence was found in a girl between 10 and 17 years old with multiple sclerosis. This sequence joins TRBV12-3 or TRBV12-4 and TRBJ2-1; tentatively, D is TRBD1 (6 bases). In DNA form, the CDR3 reads TGTGCCACCTGCGGAGTATGGACAGTAACCAATGAGCAGTTCTTC. Protein sequence: CATCGVWTVTNEQFF.